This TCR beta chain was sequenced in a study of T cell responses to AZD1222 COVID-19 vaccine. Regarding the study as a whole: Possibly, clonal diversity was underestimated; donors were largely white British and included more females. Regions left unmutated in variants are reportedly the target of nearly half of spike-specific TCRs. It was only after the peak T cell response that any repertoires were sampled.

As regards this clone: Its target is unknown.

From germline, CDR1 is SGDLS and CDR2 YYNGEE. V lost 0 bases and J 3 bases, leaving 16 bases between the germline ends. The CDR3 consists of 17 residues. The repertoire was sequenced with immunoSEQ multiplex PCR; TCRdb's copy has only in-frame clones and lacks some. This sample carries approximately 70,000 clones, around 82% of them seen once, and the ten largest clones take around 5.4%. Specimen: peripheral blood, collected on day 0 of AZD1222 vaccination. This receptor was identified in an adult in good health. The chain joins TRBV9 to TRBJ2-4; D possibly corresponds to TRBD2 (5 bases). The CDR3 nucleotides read TGTGCCAGCAGCGTAGACAGATCCCCTACTAGCAAAAACATTCAGTACTTC. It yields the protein CASSVDRSPTSKNIQYF.